This T cell receptor beta chain was recovered during a study of blood T cell repertoires in COVID-19. Per the authors' pipeline: For nucleated cells, counts were estimated from reference gene primer amplification. Profiling relied on immunoSEQ multiplex PCR, and the TCRdb table lists in-frame clones only, not all of them. The V and J calls and the clone size are those of that table, but D and trimming were determined from the DNA. The table has approximately 90,000 clones, roughly 80% seen once. This clone occurred a few times. V was pared by 9 bases and J by 8 bases, with 16 bases of the junction left unmatched. Germline V gene data show CDR1 as SEHNR and CDR2 as FQNEAQ (reference sequence). This CDR3 is 15 amino acids long.

The chain has TRBV7-9 and TRBJ2-1; the match to TRBD2 covers 7 bases. The receptor was isolated from a human donor in a cohort sampled during active COVID-19. Sequenced: peripheral blood. The CDR3 DNA sequence: TGTGCCAGTTTACGTACGGGAGGCCAGAGGTATGAGCAGTTCTTC. Its protein is CASLRTGGQRYEQFF.